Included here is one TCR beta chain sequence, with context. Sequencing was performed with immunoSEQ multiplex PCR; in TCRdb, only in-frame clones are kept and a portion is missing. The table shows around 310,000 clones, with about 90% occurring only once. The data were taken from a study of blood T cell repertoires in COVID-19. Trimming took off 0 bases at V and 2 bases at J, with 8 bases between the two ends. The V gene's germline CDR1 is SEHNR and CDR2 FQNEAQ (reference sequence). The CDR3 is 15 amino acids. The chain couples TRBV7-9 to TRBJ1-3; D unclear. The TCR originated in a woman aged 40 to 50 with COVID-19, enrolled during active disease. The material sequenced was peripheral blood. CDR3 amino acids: CASSLAEIPGNTIYF. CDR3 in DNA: TGTGCCAGCAGCTTAGCGGAGATACCTGGAAACACCATATATTTT.